Included here is one T cell receptor beta chain sequence, with context. What it binds is unknown. These data come from a study of T cells after posttransplantation cyclophosphamide. Repertoires were generated with immunoSEQ multiplex PCR, while TCRdb's copy carries only in-frame clones and drops some. Among approximately 45,000 clones listed, about 90% were seen once. Study outcomes and limitations: Donor-recipient repertoire similarity was low at 1-2 months, rising over year one. TRB overlap between skin or GI tissue T cells and blood was limited.

A marrow graft followed busulfan-fludarabine conditioning, with cyclophosphamide on days +3 and +4. This CDR3 is 15 amino acids long. Looked up from germline, CDR1 is SGHVS and CDR2 is FQNEAQ. Trimming removed 1 base from V and 3 bases from J, with 12 bases in between. The V gene is TRBV7-8, the J gene TRBJ1-1, with a possible D match to TRBD1 (5 bases). This TCR came from a male patient aged 60 to 75 who received an allogeneic stem cell transplant from a related donor and was CMV-positive. Some T cells may originate from the graft donor. The specimen was PBMCs, collected around 60 days after allogeneic stem cell transplant with posttransplant cyclophosphamide. This CDR3 is CASSLGPGLDTEAFF. In DNA, the CDR3 is TGTGCCAGCAGCTTAGGTCCAGGGTTGGACACTGAAGCTTTCTTT. Full variable domain (remainder filled in from reference TRBV7-8 and TRBJ1-1): GAGVSQSPRYKVAKRGQDVALRCDPISGHVSLFWYQQALGQGPEFLTYFQNEAQLDKSGLPSDRFFAERPEGSVSTLKIQRTQQEDSAVYLCASSLGPGLDTEAFFGQGTRLTVV.